This entry is about one T cell receptor (beta chain). No conserved phenylalanine or tryptophan is present at the end of the CDR3, so a read error is the likely explanation. CDR1 is MNHNS, CDR2 SASEGT, per germline. This CDR3 spans 15 amino acids. V lost 5 bases, J lost 2 bases, and 5 bases stayed unmatched. TCRdb recomputed calls from the PCR reads with MiXCR, one row per CDR3 protein. This table holds around 91,000 distinct CDR3 sequences, 45% to 65% found once. These data originate in a study of CDR3 diversity in severe acne. The rearrangement uses TRBV6-1 and TRBJ2-7, with 11 bases that match TRBD1. The receptor comes from a male donor in good health, without acne. Specimen: blood. In DNA, the CDR3 is TGTGCCAGCAGTTATGGGACAGGGGGAACCTACGAGCAGTACCTC. Translating it yields CASSYGTGGTYEQYL.